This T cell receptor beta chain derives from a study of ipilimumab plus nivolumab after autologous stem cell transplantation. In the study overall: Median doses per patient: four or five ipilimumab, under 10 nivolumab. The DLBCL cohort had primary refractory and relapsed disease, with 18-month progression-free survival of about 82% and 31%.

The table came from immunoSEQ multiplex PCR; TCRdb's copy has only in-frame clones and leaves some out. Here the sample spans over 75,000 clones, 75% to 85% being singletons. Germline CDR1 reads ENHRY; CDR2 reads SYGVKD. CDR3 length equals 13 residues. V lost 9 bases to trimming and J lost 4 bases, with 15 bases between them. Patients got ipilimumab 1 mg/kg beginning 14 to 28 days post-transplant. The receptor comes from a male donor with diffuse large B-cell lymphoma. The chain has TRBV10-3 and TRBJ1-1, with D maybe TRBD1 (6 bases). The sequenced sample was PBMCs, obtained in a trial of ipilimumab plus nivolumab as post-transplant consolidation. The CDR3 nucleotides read TGTGCCATAGGAAACAGGGAAGGCACTGAAGCTTTCTTT. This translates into CAIGNREGTEAFF.